This T cell receptor (beta chain) stems from a study of CD8 T cells in Susac syndrome. For this clonotype: Its matching antigen is unknown.

With random hexamers, about 0.45 to 1 ug RNA was reverse transcribed. The TCR beta CDR3 was amplified by immunoSEQ multiplex PCR across 54 Vbeta, 13 Jbeta. From the immunoSEQ multiplex PCR reads, TCRdb called clonotypes with MiXCR, one entry per CDR3 protein. The sample lists some 170,000 distinct CDR3 sequences; just under 95% were seen once. Study observations and caveats: As acknowledged by the study, its TCR sequencing and HLA analysis included a relatively small number of individuals.

Blood CD8+ and CD4+ T cells underwent high-throughput TCR beta sequencing. Age- and sex-matched healthy donors served as the control group. Germline CDR1 is SGHRS and CDR2 is YFSETQ. Trimming pared 7 bases from V and 0 bases from J, leaving 8 bases between. The CDR3 runs to 14 residues. This chain joins TRBV5-1 and TRBJ2-6; D is unclear. Sequenced material: CD4+ T cells from PBMCs. This sequence originates from a human donor in good health. The CDR3 loop reads CASFPSSGANVLTF. For the CDR3, the DNA is TGCGCCAGCTTTCCTAGCTCTGGGGCCAACGTCCTGACTTTC.